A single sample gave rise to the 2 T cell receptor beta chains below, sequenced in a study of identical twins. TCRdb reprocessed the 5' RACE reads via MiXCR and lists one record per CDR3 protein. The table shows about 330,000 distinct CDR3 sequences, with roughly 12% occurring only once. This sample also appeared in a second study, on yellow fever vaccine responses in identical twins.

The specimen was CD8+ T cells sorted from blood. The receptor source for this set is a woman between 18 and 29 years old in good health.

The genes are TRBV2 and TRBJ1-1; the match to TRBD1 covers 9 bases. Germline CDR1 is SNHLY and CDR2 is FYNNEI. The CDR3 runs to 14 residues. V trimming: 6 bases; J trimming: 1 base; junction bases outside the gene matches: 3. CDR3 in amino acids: CASRDRGANTEAFF. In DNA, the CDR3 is TGTGCCAGCAGGGACAGGGGAGCGAACACTGAAGCTTTCTTT. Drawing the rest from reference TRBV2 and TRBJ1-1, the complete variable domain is EPEVTQTPSHQVTQMGQEVILRCVPISNHLYFYWYRQILGQKVEFLVSFYNNEISEKSEIFDDQFSVERPDGSNFTLKIRSTKLEDSAMYFCASRDRGANTEAFFGQGTRLTVV.

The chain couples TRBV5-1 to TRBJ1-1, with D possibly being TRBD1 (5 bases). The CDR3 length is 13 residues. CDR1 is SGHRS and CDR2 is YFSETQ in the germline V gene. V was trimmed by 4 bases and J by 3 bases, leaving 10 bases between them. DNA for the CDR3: TGCGCCAGCAGCGAGGGGCGACACACTGAAGCTTTCTTT. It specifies CASSEGRHTEAFF.